These 19 T cell receptor beta chains originate from one sample sequenced in a study of blood T cell repertoires in COVID-19. Generated by immunoSEQ multiplex PCR, the TCRdb table keeps only in-frame clones and is missing some. The sample carries 60,000 to 75,000 clones, about 81% recorded once. Sequenced sample: peripheral blood. All receptors derive from a human donor in a cohort sampled during active COVID-19.

The CDR3 sequence is CASRGTVNYGYTF. DNA of the CDR3: TGTGCCAGCAGAGGGACAGTTAACTATGGCTACACCTTC. The chain recombines TRBV12-3 or TRBV12-4 with TRBJ1-2, with 7 bases lining up with TRBD1. With 6 bases clipped from V and 1 base from J, the junction kept 2 bases outside the gene matches. The CDR3 sequence is 13 residues long.

This rearrangement joins TRBV19 to TRBJ1-6; weak D call: TRBD1 (5 bases). The CDR3 is 15 amino acids. Trimming removed 6 bases at V and 0 bases at J, with 9 bases between. Germline lookup yields CDR1 LNHDA and CDR2 SQIVND (reference sequence). The CDR3 sequence is CASSRVDSYNSPLHF. CDR3 nucleotides: TGTGCCAGTAGCAGGGTAGACTCCTATAATTCACCCCTCCACTTT.

The sample holds one count of this clone. The chain is built from TRBV7-2 and TRBJ2-2; TRBD1 aligns across 7 bases. Trimming removed 5 bases from V and 6 bases from J; junction bases left unmatched: 6. The CDR3 consists of 14 residues. From germline, CDR1 is SGHTA and CDR2 FQGNSA. This chain's CDR3 is CASSDGQVPGELFF. DNA for the CDR3: TGTGCCAGCAGCGATGGACAGGTACCCGGGGAGCTGTTTTTT.

This clone was detected a few times. The rearrangement uses TRBV3-1 (or the pseudogene TRBV3-2) and TRBJ2-2; 7 bases match TRBD2. Germline CDR1 reads LGHDT; CDR2 reads YNNKEL (reference sequence). V dropped 5 bases and J dropped 4; count of bases not matched to a gene: 10. The CDR3 covers 16 residues. The chain's CDR3 is CASSYRSSGLTGELFF. In DNA, the CDR3 is TGTGCCAGCAGCTACAGGTCTAGCGGCCTCACCGGGGAGCTGTTTTTT.

This chain connects TRBV28 to TRBJ1-2; D call uncertain. The ends were cut back, 11 bases at V and 2 bases at J, with 12 bases in the middle. Germline V CDR1 and CDR2: MDHEN, SYDVKM. The CDR3 covers 12 residues. The CDR3 nucleotides are TGTGCCGGCCGGGGTGAAAACTATGGCTACACCTTC. It yields the protein CAGRGENYGYTF.

The chain has TRBV19 and TRBJ2-3, with 9 bases matching TRBD2. The CDR3 totals 16 residues. The germline V gene encodes CDR1 LNHDA and CDR2 SQIVND (reference sequence). V shed 5 bases and J 3 bases; nucleotides not matched to a gene: 9. The CDR3 sequence is CASSPTNSGGTDTQYF. The CDR3 DNA reads as TGTGCCAGTAGTCCCACCAATAGCGGGGGAACAGATACGCAGTATTTT.

V gene TRBV3-1 (or the pseudogene TRBV3-2) combines with J gene TRBJ2-1; 7 bases fit TRBD1. CDR1 and CDR2 (germline): LGHDT, YNNKEL (reference sequence). The CDR3 is made up of 15 amino acids. The V segment lost 0 bases and the J segment 4 bases; nucleotides outside the gene matches: 3. The CDR3 loop reads CASSQEGTEYNEQFF. DNA of the CDR3: TGTGCCAGCAGCCAAGAAGGGACAGAGTACAATGAGCAGTTCTTC.

Here the CDR3 reads CASSRAFDSGELFF. CDR3 bases: TGTGCCAGCAGTAGAGCCTTTGATTCCGGGGAGCTGTTTTTT. This rearrangement joins TRBV6-5 to TRBJ2-2; D is undetermined. Trimming removed 5 bases at V and 6 bases at J, with 13 bases between. The CDR3 runs 14 residues. CDR1 is MNHEY and CDR2 is SVGAGI in the germline V gene.

This clone was recorded only once. The rearrangement uses TRBV19 and TRBJ1-5, with 7 bases fitting TRBD1. The CDR3 runs 15 residues. Germline V gene data show CDR1 as LNHDA and CDR2 as SQIVND (reference sequence). Germline trimming cut 6 bases from V and 3 bases from J; bases unmatched to any gene: 8. CDR3 nucleotides: TGTGCCAGTAGCAAGACAGGGTTGAACAATCAGCCCCAGCATTTT. This sequence encodes CASSKTGLNNQPQHF.

The chain has TRBV29-1 and TRBJ2-1; 8 positions match TRBD2. Germline CDR1 and CDR2: SQVTM and ANQGSEA. Trimming removed 4 bases from V and 10 bases from J; junction bases left unmatched: 15. CDR3 size: 15 residues. CDR3 nucleotide sequence: TGCAGCGTTGTCGGCGGGGGGCCCAACCGACAGGAGCAGTTCTTC. Translating it yields CSVVGGGPNRQEQFF.

In its sample, this clone was seen a few times. The chain joins TRBV10-1 to TRBJ1-2; 7 positions agree with TRBD1. Germline V gene sequence: CDR1 WNHNN, CDR2 SYGVQD (reference sequence). With 4 bases clipped from V and 4 bases from J, the junction kept 9 bases outside the gene matches. CDR3 size: 15 residues. The CDR3 loop is CASSGGTEAGYGYTF. The CDR3 DNA reads TGCGCCAGCAGTGGAGGGACAGAGGCGGGCTATGGCTACACCTTC.

The chain links TRBV5-6 to TRBJ2-7; D unresolved. CDR3 size: 12 residues. V dropped 2 bases and J dropped 3 bases, with 6 bases sitting between them. Germline loops: CDR1 SGHDT, CDR2 YYEEEE. CDR3 DNA sequence: TGTGCCAGCAGCTTCTCCAGCTACGAGCAGTACGTC. Encoded protein: CASSFSSYEQYV.

This chain connects TRBV4-2 to TRBJ1-1, with D possibly being TRBD1 (5 bases). The CDR3 is 14 residues long. V lost 0 bases to trimming and J lost 4 bases, with 9 bases between them. CDR1 is LGHNA, CDR2 YNFKEQ, per germline. CDR3 nucleotides: TGTGCCAGCAGCCAAGAGGCCGGGGGCACTGAAGCTTTCTTT. Protein sequence: CASSQEAGGTEAFF.

J is TRBJ2-1 and V is TRBV28; D remains unclear. Trimming took off 3 bases at V and 7 bases at J, with 10 bases between the two ends. The V gene's germline CDR1 is MDHEN and CDR2 SYDVKM. The CDR3 contains 13 residues. CDR3 DNA: TGTGCCAGCAGTTTTTGGGCCACAAATGAGCAGTTCTTC. It translates to CASSFWATNEQFF. The entire variable domain, with the rest obtained from reference TRBV28 and TRBJ2-1, is as follows: DVKVTQSSRYLVKRTGEKVFLECVQDMDHENMFWYRQDPGLGLRLIYFSYDVKMKEKGDIPEGYSVSREKKERFSLILESASTNQTSMYLCASSFWATNEQFFGPGTRLTVL.

The CDR3 loop reads CASSATRSNSPLHF. The CDR3 region has the DNA TGTGCCAGCAGCGCCACCCGCAGTAATTCACCCCTCCACTTT. The rearrangement joins TRBV9 to TRBJ1-6; no reliable D call. CDR1 SGDLS and CDR2 YYNGEE come from the germline V gene. This CDR3 is built from 14 residues. Trimming removed 3 bases from V and 6 bases from J, with 10 bases in between.

This chain joins TRBV7-9 and TRBJ2-1, with 10 bases fitting TRBD2. The CDR3 is made up of 17 amino acids. CDR1 and CDR2 (germline): SEHNR, FQNEAQ (reference sequence). V was pared by 1 base and J by 2 bases, with 5 bases of the junction left unmatched. The CDR3 region is CASSLGASGGPYNEQFF. The DNA of the CDR3 is TGTGCCAGCAGCTTAGGGGCTAGCGGGGGTCCCTACAATGAGCAGTTCTTC.

This clone appeared a single time. J is TRBJ2-5 and V is TRBV4-2, with 12 bases aligning to TRBD2. CDR1 is LGHNA and CDR2 is YNFKEQ in the germline V gene. V shed 6 bases, J shed 5 bases, and the junction held 10 bases outside the gene matches. The CDR3 sequence is 16 residues long. The CDR3 nucleotides read TGTGCCAGCAGGTCGACTAGCGGGGGCCCCAGTGAGACCCAGTACTTC. Protein sequence: CASRSTSGGPSETQYF.

The V gene is TRBV9, the J gene TRBJ2-4; TRBD1 is a possible D gene (6 bases). The CDR3 length is 14 residues. Germline V gives CDR1 SGDLS, CDR2 YYNGEE. V was clipped by 4 bases and J by 6 bases, with 14 bases between them. The CDR3 here is CASSTGNRANIQYF. CDR3 in DNA: TGTGCCAGCAGCACAGGGAATCGGGCAAACATTCAGTACTTC. Looking up the rest from reference TRBV9 and TRBJ2-4 gives the full variable domain: DSGVTQTPKHLITATGQRVTLRCSPRSGDLSVYWYQQSLDQGLQFLIQYYNGEERAKGNILERFSAQQFPDLHSELNLSSLELGDSALYFCASSTGNRANIQYFGAGTRLSVL.

This clone showed up just a few times. The J gene is TRBJ2-3, the V gene TRBV9, with TRBD2 matching over 7 bases. Per the germline V gene, CDR1 is SGDLS and CDR2 is YYNGEE. The length of the CDR3 is 16 residues. The V gene end was trimmed by 3 bases and the J gene end by 2 bases; junction bases not matched to a gene: 9. CDR3 region: CASSEDGGRLTDTQYF. The CDR3 nucleotides are TGTGCCAGCAGCGAGGATGGCGGGAGACTCACAGATACGCAGTATTTT. Together with reference TRBV9 and TRBJ2-3, the CDR3 gives the full variable domain: DSGVTQTPKHLITATGQRVTLRCSPRSGDLSVYWYQQSLDQGLQFLIQYYNGEERAKGNILERFSAQQFPDLHSELNLSSLELGDSALYFCASSEDGGRLTDTQYFGPGTRLTVL.